The entry below describes one T cell receptor beta chain. Its target is not known. These data belong to a study of T cell responses to AZD1222 COVID-19 vaccine. The table came from immunoSEQ multiplex PCR; TCRdb's copy has only in-frame clones and leaves some out. The profile shows 140,000 to 150,000 clones, roughly 90% of them singletons. Findings and caveats of the study: Vaccine-associated CD4 TCRs spanned spike, dominant at 160-218 and 743-854. Nearly half of spike-specific TCRs reportedly go after variant regions that carry no mutations.

The TCR sequence derives from an adult who received the AZD1222 COVID-19 vaccine. Sequencing used peripheral blood, obtained 28 days after the second AZD1222 dose.

The chain's CDR3 is CASSPLPRAGPNTEAFF. CDR3 nucleotides: TGTGCCAGCTCACCTCTCCCAAGAGCGGGGCCGAACACTGAAGCTTTCTTT. J is TRBJ1-1 and V is TRBV18; D might be TRBD1 (5 bases). Trimming stripped 3 bases from V and 1 base from J, with 18 bases between. This CDR3 region has 17 residues. The V gene's germline CDR1 is KGHSH and CDR2 LQKENI.